The text below deals with one T cell receptor (beta chain). The target antigen is unknown. This specimen comes from a study of beta chain features in type 1 diabetes. Overall study findings and caveats: Insertions at VDJ junctions were less frequent in type 1 diabetes patients. These patients also deleted more nucleotides at the same junctions.

V lost 5 bases, J lost 10 bases, and 24 bases lay in between. The CDR3 spans 16 residues. CDR1 and CDR2 from the germline V gene are SEHNR and FQNEAQ (reference sequence). Expressed TCRB transcripts were sequenced after all isolated RNA was converted to cDNA. The protocol was immunoSEQ multiplex PCR, while the TCRdb copy is restricted to in-frame clones and leaves out a portion. This table holds 450,000 to 550,000 clones, 25% to 35% found once. The receptor was isolated from a man between 18 and 29 years old in good health. The material sequenced was naive CD4+ T cells from blood. The chain carries TRBV7-9 and TRBJ2-1, with D uncertain. DNA for the CDR3: TGTGCCAGCAGCAGAGGACGGAGCTTAGGGTCCAACGAGCAGTTCTTC. It specifies CASSRGRSLGSNEQFF.